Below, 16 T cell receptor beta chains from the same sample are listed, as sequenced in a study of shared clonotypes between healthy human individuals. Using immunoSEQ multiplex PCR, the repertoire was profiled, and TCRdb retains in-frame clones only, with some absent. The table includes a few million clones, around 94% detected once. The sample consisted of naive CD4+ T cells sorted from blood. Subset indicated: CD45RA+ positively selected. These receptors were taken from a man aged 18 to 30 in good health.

The DNA of the CDR3 is TGTGCCAGCAGTGAATTTGGGACAGGGGCTGAGTTGGGATCACCCCTCCACTTT. Translated, it gives CASSEFGTGAELGSPLHF. The chain combines TRBV25-1 with TRBJ1-6; TRBD1 matches at 10 bases. The CDR3 has 18 residues. V gave up 1 base and J gave up 10 bases; unmatched junction bases: 13. CDR1 and CDR2 from the germline V gene are MGHDK and SYGVNS. Full variable domain (rest looked up from reference TRBV25-1 and TRBJ1-6): EADIYQTPRYLVIGTGKKITLECSQTMGHDKMYWYQQDPGMELHLIHYSYGVNSTEKGDLSSESTVSRIRTEHFPLTLESARPSHTSQYLCASSEFGTGAELGSPLHFGNGTRLTVT.

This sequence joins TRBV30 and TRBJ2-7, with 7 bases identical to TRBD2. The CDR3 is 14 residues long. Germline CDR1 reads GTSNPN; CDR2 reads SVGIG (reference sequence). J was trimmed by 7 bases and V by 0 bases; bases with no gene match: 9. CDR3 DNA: TGTGCCTGGAGTGTTTGGGACTATTCGCGGGAGCAGTACTTC. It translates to CAWSVWDYSREQYF.

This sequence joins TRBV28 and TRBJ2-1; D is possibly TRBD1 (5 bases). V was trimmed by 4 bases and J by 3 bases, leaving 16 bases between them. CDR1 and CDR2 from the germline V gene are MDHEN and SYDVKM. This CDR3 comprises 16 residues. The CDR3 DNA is TGTGCCAGCAGTTCCGAGGCGTTGGGGCTCTACAATGAGCAGTTCTTC. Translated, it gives CASSSEALGLYNEQFF.

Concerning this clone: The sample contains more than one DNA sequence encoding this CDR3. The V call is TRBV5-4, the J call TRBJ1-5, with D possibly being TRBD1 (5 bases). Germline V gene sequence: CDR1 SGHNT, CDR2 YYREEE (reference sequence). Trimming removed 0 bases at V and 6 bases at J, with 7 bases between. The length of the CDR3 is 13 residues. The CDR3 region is CASSLGGGQPQHF. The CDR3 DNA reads TGTGCCAGCAGCTTGGGGGGGGGTCAGCCCCAGCATTTT.

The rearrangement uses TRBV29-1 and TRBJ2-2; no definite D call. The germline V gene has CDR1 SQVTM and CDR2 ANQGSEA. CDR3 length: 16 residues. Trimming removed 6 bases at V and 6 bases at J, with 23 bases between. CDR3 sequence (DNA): TGCAGCGTCGTGGCCGGAATTACACGACTCTCCGGGGAGCTGTTTTTT. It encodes CSVVAGITRLSGELFF.

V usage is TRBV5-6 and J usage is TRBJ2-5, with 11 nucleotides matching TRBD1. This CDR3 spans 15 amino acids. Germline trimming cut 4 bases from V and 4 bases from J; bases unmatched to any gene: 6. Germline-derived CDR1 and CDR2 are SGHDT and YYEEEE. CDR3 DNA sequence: TGTGCCAGCAGCATACCGGGACAGGGGGGAGAGACCCAGTACTTC. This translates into CASSIPGQGGETQYF.

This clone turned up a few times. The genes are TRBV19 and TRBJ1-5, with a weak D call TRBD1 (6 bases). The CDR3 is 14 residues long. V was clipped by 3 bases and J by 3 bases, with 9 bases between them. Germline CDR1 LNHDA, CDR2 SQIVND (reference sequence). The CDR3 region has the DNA TGTGCCAGTAGTATGGGGGCTGACAATCAGCCCCAGCATTTT. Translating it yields CASSMGADNQPQHF. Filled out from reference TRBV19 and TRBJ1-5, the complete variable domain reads DGGITQSPKYLFRKEGQNVTLSCEQNLNHDAMYWYRQDPGQGLRLIYYSQIVNDFQKGDIAEGYSVSREKKESFPLTVTSAQKNPTAFYLCASSMGADNQPQHFGDGTRLSIL.

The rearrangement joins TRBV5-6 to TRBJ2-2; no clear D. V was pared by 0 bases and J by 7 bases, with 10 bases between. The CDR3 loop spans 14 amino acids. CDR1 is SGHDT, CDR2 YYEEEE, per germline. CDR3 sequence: CASSLVASFGELFF. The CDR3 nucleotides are TGTGCCAGCAGCTTGGTCGCTAGTTTCGGGGAGCTGTTTTTT.

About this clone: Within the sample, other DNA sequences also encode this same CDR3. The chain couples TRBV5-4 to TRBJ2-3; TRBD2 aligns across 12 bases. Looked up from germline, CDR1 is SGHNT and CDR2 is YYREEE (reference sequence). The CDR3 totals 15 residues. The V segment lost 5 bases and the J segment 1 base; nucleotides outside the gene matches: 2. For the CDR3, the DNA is TGTGCCAGCAGTAGGACTAGCGGGGGCACAGATACGCAGTATTTT. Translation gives CASSRTSGGTDTQYF.

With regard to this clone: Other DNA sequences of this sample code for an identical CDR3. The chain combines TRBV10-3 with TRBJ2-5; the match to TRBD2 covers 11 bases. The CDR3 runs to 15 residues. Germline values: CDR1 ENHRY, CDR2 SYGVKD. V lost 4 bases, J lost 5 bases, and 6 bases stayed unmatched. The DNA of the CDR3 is TGTGCCATCAGTGGATTAGCGGGGGGGCGGGAGACCCAGTACTTC. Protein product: CAISGLAGGRETQYF.

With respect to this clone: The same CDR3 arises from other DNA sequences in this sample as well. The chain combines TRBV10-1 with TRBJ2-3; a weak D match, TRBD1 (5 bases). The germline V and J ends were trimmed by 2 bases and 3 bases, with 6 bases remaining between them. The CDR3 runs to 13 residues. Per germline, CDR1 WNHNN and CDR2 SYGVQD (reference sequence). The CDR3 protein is CASSEDSTDTQYF. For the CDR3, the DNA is TGCGCCAGCAGTGAGGACAGTACAGATACGCAGTATTTT.

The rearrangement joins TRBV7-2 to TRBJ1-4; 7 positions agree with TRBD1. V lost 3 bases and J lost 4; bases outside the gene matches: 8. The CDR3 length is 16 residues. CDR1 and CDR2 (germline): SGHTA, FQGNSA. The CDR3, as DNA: TGTGCCAGCAGCTTCCCTAAGACAGGGCGTAATGAAAAACTGTTTTTT. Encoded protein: CASSFPKTGRNEKLFF.

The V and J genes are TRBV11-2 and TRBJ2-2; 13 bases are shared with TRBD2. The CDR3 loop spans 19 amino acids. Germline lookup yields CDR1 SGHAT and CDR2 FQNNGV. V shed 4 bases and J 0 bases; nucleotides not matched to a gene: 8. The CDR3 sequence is CASSSARTSGGPNTGELFF. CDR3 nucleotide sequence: TGTGCCAGCAGCTCAGCGAGGACTAGCGGGGGACCGAACACCGGGGAGCTGTTTTTT.

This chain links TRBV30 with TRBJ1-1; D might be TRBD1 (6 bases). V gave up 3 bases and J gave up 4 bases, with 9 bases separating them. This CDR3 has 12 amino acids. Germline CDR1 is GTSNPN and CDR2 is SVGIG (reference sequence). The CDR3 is CAWRKDSTEAFF. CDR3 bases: TGTGCCTGGAGAAAGGACAGCACTGAAGCTTTCTTT.

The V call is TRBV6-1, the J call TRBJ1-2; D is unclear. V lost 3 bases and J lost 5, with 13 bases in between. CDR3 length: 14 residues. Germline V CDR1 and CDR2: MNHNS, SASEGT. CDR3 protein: CASSETQVGYGYTF. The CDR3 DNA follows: TGTGCCAGCAGTGAGACCCAGGTTGGGTATGGCTACACCTTC.

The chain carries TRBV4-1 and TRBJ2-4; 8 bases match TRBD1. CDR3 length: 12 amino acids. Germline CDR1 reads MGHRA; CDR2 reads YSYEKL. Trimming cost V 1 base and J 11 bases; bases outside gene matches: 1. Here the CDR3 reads CASSQAGQVQYF. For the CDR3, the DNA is TGCGCCAGCAGCCAAGCGGGACAGGTTCAGTACTTC.